What follows describes a single TCR beta chain. Antigen: not known. Sequenced by immunoSEQ multiplex PCR; TCRdb stores in-frame clones only, minus some. The sample lists about 68,000 clones; 85% to 90% were seen once. This record comes from a study of OX40 agonist ivuxolimab in advanced cancers. Study in general: Ivuxolimab is a fully human IgG2 antibody that activates OX40 (CD134). Patients treated during dose escalation were battling hepatocellular carcinoma, melanoma, renal cell or head and neck cancer. A male proportion of over 70% was recorded, with mean age 60 years and range about 20 to 79.

Study conclusions and caveats: The study did not work out the antigen specificity of the expanded peripheral T cells.

The CDR3 spans 15 residues. The V end lost 5 bases, the J end lost 9 bases, and 22 bases lay between the germline ends. Looked up from germline, CDR1 is SGHTA and CDR2 is FQGNSA. The chain joins TRBV7-2 to TRBJ2-5; the D gene is possibly TRBD2 (6 bases). The sequencing used CD4+ or CD8+ T cells sorted from blood, collected in a trial of the OX40 agonist ivuxolimab. The clonotype comes from an adult with an advanced solid tumor such as melanoma, head and neck, liver or kidney cancer. DNA of the CDR3: TGTGCCAGCAGCCCTTCCCCGACTCGACCGGGGGCCCAGTACTTC. It yields the protein CASSPSPTRPGAQYF.